Following are 30 T cell receptor beta chains from one sample sequenced in a study of blood T cells in healthy people across ages. It was with a sample-barcoded 5' primer and a J-beta primer mix that a second PCR of roughly 7 to 12 cycles was run. Each CDR3 protein gets one entry after TCRdb re-called the 5' RACE reads with MiXCR. The sample includes 1.5 million to 2 million distinct CDR3 sequences, 30% to 35% of them seen just once. Material: blood. The receptors were gathered from a woman aged 25 to 39 in good health.

The chain has TRBV3-1 and TRBJ1-5; 8 bases are shared with TRBD1. Germline-derived CDR1 and CDR2 are LGHDT and YNNKEL (reference sequence). V lost 1 base to trimming and J lost 3 bases; unmatched junction nucleotides: 2. The CDR3 totals 15 residues. The CDR3 nucleotides read TGTGCCAGCAGCCAAGCAGGGGGCATCAATCAGCCCCAGCATTTT. It encodes CASSQAGGINQPQHF.

There are a few counts of this clonotype. The chain uses TRBV14 and TRBJ1-2; tentative D call: TRBD1 (6 bases). The CDR3 sequence is 15 residues long. Germline V gene data show CDR1 as SGHDN and CDR2 as FVKESK. The ends were cut back, 4 bases at V and 2 bases at J, with 14 bases in the middle. DNA for the CDR3: TGTGCCAGCAGCCCTTTGTCGGGGGCCAACTATGGCTACACCTTC. It is translated as CASSPLSGANYGYTF.

At least ten counts were recorded for this clonotype. The chain employs TRBV6-5 and TRBJ2-7; 7 bases are a match to TRBD1. Looked up from germline, CDR1 is MNHEY and CDR2 is SVGAGI. The CDR3 has 15 residues. The V segment lost 2 bases and the J segment 2 bases; nucleotides outside the gene matches: 6. CDR3 loop: CASSYGEGQTYEQYF. In nucleotides, the CDR3 is TGTGCCAGCAGTTACGGCGAGGGACAGACCTACGAGCAGTACTTC.

Note on this clonotype: This may be a read error: a much more frequent sequence differs by one nucleotide. No conserved phenylalanine or tryptophan ends this CDR3, so it is likely a read error. This chain links TRBV4-1 with TRBJ2-5, with D unclear. The length of the CDR3 is 12 residues. The germline CDR1 and CDR2 sequences are MGHRA and YSYEKL. V shed 3 bases and J shed 3 bases, with 5 bases lying between them. This CDR3 is CASSQGKETQYL. The CDR3 bases are TGCGCCAGCAGCCAGGGTAAAGAGACCCAGTACTTA.

The chain uses TRBV12-3 or TRBV12-4 and TRBJ2-7; 8 positions match TRBD1. The V segment lost 7 bases and the J segment 2 bases; nucleotides outside the gene matches: 16. The length of the CDR3 is 17 residues. The CDR3 loop reads CASTPGIGTGKTYEQYF. Here the CDR3 DNA reads TGTGCCAGCACCCCCGGAATCGGGACAGGAAAAACCTACGAGCAGTACTTC.

A note on this clonotype: An end of the junction differs from the germline gene, which may be a read error. The chain links TRBV7-7 to TRBJ2-1; D perhaps matches TRBD1 (6 bases). The CDR3 has 15 amino acids. Germline CDR1 is SSHAT and CDR2 is FNYEAQ (reference sequence). CDR3 DNA sequence: TGTGCCAGCAGCCAAAACAGGGAACCCTACAATGGGCAGTTCTTC. Protein product: CASSQNREPYNGQFF.

V is TRBV20-1 and J is TRBJ1-2, with a weak D call TRBD1 (5 bases). The V end was cut by 0 bases, the J end by 3 bases, with 11 bases between. Germline V CDR1 and CDR2: DFQATT, SNEGSKA (reference sequence). CDR3 length equals 14 residues. The CDR3 loop reads CSARDGGTHYGYTF. DNA for the CDR3: TGCAGTGCTAGAGATGGTGGGACTCACTATGGCTACACCTTC.

CDR3 coding DNA: TGTGCCAGCAGTTTCCTAGCGGGGGGGCCAGATACGCAGTATTTT. Translation: CASSFLAGGPDTQYF. This chain joins TRBV6-2 or TRBV6-3 and TRBJ2-3, with TRBD2 identical over 12 bases. V dropped 4 bases and J dropped 4; count of bases not matched to a gene: 3. CDR3 size: 15 residues. In germline, CDR1 is MNHEY, CDR2 SVGEGT.

The rearrangement links TRBV7-9 to TRBJ1-4; 7 positions agree with TRBD1. V shed 5 bases, J shed 4 bases, and the junction held 10 bases outside the gene matches. The CDR3 runs to 16 residues. CDR1 is SEHNR, CDR2 FQNEAQ, per germline (reference sequence). CDR3 region: CASSEGSGGFNEKLFF. The CDR3 nucleotides are TGTGCCAGCAGCGAAGGGTCAGGGGGATTTAATGAAAAACTGTTTTTT.

There are a few counts of this clonotype. This chain links TRBV7-9 with TRBJ2-7; 11 bases are shared with TRBD1. CDR3 length: 14 residues. V lost 5 bases to trimming and J lost 6 bases; unmatched junction nucleotides: 6. Germline loops: CDR1 SEHNR, CDR2 FQNEAQ (reference sequence). CDR3 region: CASSERTGGGEQYF. The CDR3 DNA reads as TGTGCCAGCAGCGAGAGGACAGGGGGCGGCGAGCAGTACTTC. Supplemented by reference TRBV7-9 and TRBJ2-7, the full variable domain reads DTGVSQNPRHKITKRGQNVTFRCDPISEHNRLYWYRQTLGQGPEFLTYFQNEAQLEKSRLLSDRFSAERPKGSFSTLEIQRTEQGDSAMYLCASSERTGGGEQYFGPGTRLTVT.

As for this clonotype: A read error is possible here, since a much larger clone lies one base away. The chain has TRBV20-1 and TRBJ2-5; D is perhaps TRBD2 (6 bases). The CDR3 has 15 amino acids. V gave up 0 bases and J gave up 11 bases, with 22 bases separating them. Germline V CDR1 and CDR2: DFQATT, SNEGSKA (reference sequence). The CDR3 DNA reads TGCAGTGCTAGAGATCGCCGGGAGACTTGGGGTGAGCAGTACTTC. This gives the protein CSARDRRETWGEQYF.

This clonotype was seen only a few times. The chain uses TRBV25-1 and TRBJ2-3, with 9 bases lining up with TRBD2. The CDR3 covers 15 residues. V shed 6 bases, J shed 6 bases, and the junction held 10 bases outside the gene matches. The germline V gene encodes CDR1 MGHDK and CDR2 SYGVNS. In DNA form, the CDR3 reads TGTGCCAGCAGCGCCGGGGCTAGCGGGACGGATACGCAGTATTTT. Its protein is CASSAGASGTDTQYF.

This clonotype was detected only a few times. The chain couples TRBV3-1 to TRBJ2-5, with D perhaps TRBD2 (6 bases). Judging by the DNA end, TRBJ2-7 fits better; the J call may be wrong. This CDR3 region has 13 residues. Looked up from germline, CDR1 is LGHDT and CDR2 is YNNKEL (reference sequence). The DNA of the CDR3 is TGTGCCAGCAGCCGACGGGACTGGAGCGAGCAGTACTTC. Its translation is CASSRRDWSEQYF.

In this sample, this clonotype turned up once. The chain couples TRBV3-1 to TRBJ2-1, with TRBD2 matching 8 bases. Germline CDR1 reads LGHDT; CDR2 reads YNNKEL (reference sequence). V lost 6 bases to trimming and J lost 7 bases; unmatched junction nucleotides: 8. The CDR3 extends over 14 amino acids. CDR3 loop: CASSNTLADNEQFF. The CDR3 DNA reads TGTGCCAGCAGTAACACACTAGCGGATAATGAGCAGTTCTTC.

This clonotype was seen more than once but under ten times. This rearrangement joins TRBV5-1 to TRBJ2-7; D remains ambiguous. CDR1 is SGHRS and CDR2 is YFSETQ in the germline V gene. The CDR3 is 15 amino acids. Trimming stripped 0 bases from V and 1 base from J, with 11 bases between. The CDR3 loop is CASSLVSSSSYEQYF. CDR3 coding DNA: TGCGCCAGCAGCTTGGTGTCTAGTTCTTCCTACGAGCAGTACTTC.

The rearrangement links TRBV29-1 to TRBJ2-1; the D gene is possibly TRBD2 (7 bases). The CDR3 covers 15 residues. CDR1 is SQVTM, CDR2 ANQGSEA, per germline. Here the CDR3 reads CSVLGGRASYNEQFF. For the CDR3, the DNA is TGCAGTGTCTTGGGGGGGCGGGCGTCCTACAATGAGCAGTTCTTC.

This chain connects TRBV6-5 to TRBJ1-4; no firm D call. The CDR3 has 14 residues. Trimming took 4 bases from V and 5 from J, leaving 11 bases between them. Germline loops: CDR1 MNHEY, CDR2 SVGAGI. The CDR3 DNA reads TGTGCCAGCAGTTTGGCGGCAGGCAATGAAAAACTGTTTTTT. Translation: CASSLAAGNEKLFF.

This clonotype was seen more than once but under ten times. V is TRBV14 and J is TRBJ2-1, with D possibly matching TRBD2 (5 bases). CDR1 SGHDN and CDR2 FVKESK come from the germline V gene. CDR3 length: 14 amino acids. Trimming cost V 1 base and J 7 bases, with 11 bases left between them. This CDR3 is CASSQAPSTNEQFF. As DNA, the CDR3 is TGTGCCAGCAGCCAAGCCCCTAGCACTAATGAGCAGTTCTTC.

This clonotype was recorded a few times. V gene TRBV6-5 combines with J gene TRBJ2-1; D unclear. The CDR3 is 17 amino acids. V was trimmed by 0 bases and J by 0 bases, leaving 12 bases between them. Germline lookup yields CDR1 MNHEY and CDR2 SVGAGI. The CDR3 DNA sequence: TGTGCCAGCAGTTACTCTCTTAGCCTTTCCTCCTACAATGAGCAGTTCTTC. Protein: CASSYSLSLSSYNEQFF.

This chain's CDR3 is CATPPAGGGNEQFF. The CDR3 DNA reads as TGTGCCACCCCCCCAGCGGGAGGTGGCAATGAGCAGTTCTTC. The genes are TRBV6-4 and TRBJ2-1; 9 bases line up with TRBD2. V lost 10 bases to trimming and J lost 6 bases; unmatched junction nucleotides: 10. From germline, CDR1 is MRHNA and CDR2 SNTAGT. The CDR3 runs to 14 residues.

This clonotype was observed a handful of times. The V and J genes are TRBV6-2 or TRBV6-3 and TRBJ2-6; unclear D gene. Germline V gives CDR1 MNHEY, CDR2 SVGEGT. The V gene lost 5 bases and the J gene lost 0 bases, with 8 bases spanning the gap. CDR3 length: 15 amino acids. CDR3 region: CASSDFYSGANVLTF. In nucleotides, the CDR3 is TGTGCCAGCAGTGACTTCTACTCTGGGGCCAACGTCCTGACTTTC.

The genes are TRBV4-1 and TRBJ1-2, with D unclear. The germline CDR1 and CDR2 sequences are MGHRA and YSYEKL. The CDR3 contains 16 residues. V was shortened by 4 bases and J by 0 bases, with 15 bases between the two germline ends. The DNA of the CDR3 is TGCGCCAGCAGCCCTGAAACAAGCCGAGCTAACTATGGCTACACCTTC. It encodes CASSPETSRANYGYTF.

This clonotype was found a few times. The chain recombines TRBV6-5 with TRBJ2-2; 7 nucleotides agree with TRBD1. J was trimmed by 4 bases and V by 0 bases; bases with no gene match: 11. Germline V gene lookup returns CDR1 MNHEY and CDR2 SVGAGI. The CDR3 loop spans 18 amino acids. As DNA, the CDR3 is TGTGCCAGCAGTTACTCCCCCGCCGAGGGGGCGGCCACCGGGGAGCTGTTTTTT. Protein: CASSYSPAEGAATGELFF.

This clonotype was observed a handful of times. The genes are TRBV6-1 and TRBJ2-4; 9 nucleotides line up with TRBD1. After removal of 6 bases from V and 0 bases from J, the junction contained 24 bases not matched to a gene. The CDR3 covers 22 residues. Germline V gives CDR1 MNHNS, CDR2 SASEGT. The CDR3 bases are TGTGCCAGCAGACGGTTTCTACAGGGGGCGCCCGGTAATAGGGTAGCCAAAAACATTCAGTACTTC. This encodes CASRRFLQGAPGNRVAKNIQYF.

A word on this clonotype: Compared with germline, one end of the junction differs, possibly owing to a read error. This chain uses TRBV15 with TRBJ2-3, with TRBD1 matching over 9 bases. The CDR3 consists of 15 residues. The germline V gene has CDR1 LNHNV and CDR2 YYDKDF (reference sequence). CDR3 region: CAASEGTGSPDTQYF. For the CDR3, the DNA is TGTGCCGCCAGCGAAGGGACAGGGAGCCCAGATACGCAGTATTTT.

This chain connects TRBV15 to TRBJ2-7; 14 nucleotides match TRBD2. J gave up 0 bases and V 1 base, and 2 bases lay outside the gene matches. The CDR3 consists of 17 residues. Germline loops: CDR1 LNHNV, CDR2 YYDKDF (reference sequence). The CDR3 DNA reads as TGTGCCACCAGCAGAGGTGGGACTAGCGGGAGCTCCTACGAGCAGTACTTC. It translates to CATSRGGTSGSSYEQYF.

This clonotype occurred a few times. The chain employs TRBV3-1 and TRBJ1-1; tentative D call: TRBD1 (5 bases). Germline lookup yields CDR1 LGHDT and CDR2 YNNKEL (reference sequence). V shed 3 bases and J shed 1 base, with 9 bases lying between them. The CDR3 extends over 14 amino acids. The DNA for the CDR3 is TGTGCCAGCAGCCAGGGACCGCCGAACACTGAAGCTTTCTTT. Amino acids: CASSQGPPNTEAFF.

V gene TRBV10-3 combines with J gene TRBJ2-1, with TRBD1 matching 10 bases. The germline gives CDR1 ENHRY, CDR2 SYGVKD. The trim removed 8 bases at V and 5 bases at J, leaving 6 bases unmatched. The CDR3 loop spans 14 amino acids. The CDR3 loop is CAIGPGTGDNEQFF. CDR3 coding DNA: TGTGCCATCGGCCCGGGGACAGGGGACAATGAGCAGTTCTTC.

J is TRBJ2-7 and V is TRBV7-2; D unresolved. The CDR3 spans 12 residues. V lost 8 bases and J lost 0, with 8 bases in between. The germline V gene encodes CDR1 SGHTA and CDR2 FQGNSA. The CDR3 protein is CASAISSYEQYF. The CDR3 DNA follows: TGTGCCAGCGCTATATCCTCCTACGAGCAGTACTTC.

This chain joins TRBV10-3 and TRBJ2-1, with 7 bases that match TRBD1. Trimming took 6 bases from V and 2 from J; bases not matched to a gene: 10. The CDR3 has 16 residues. From germline, CDR1 is ENHRY and CDR2 SYGVKD. In nucleotides, the CDR3 is TGTGCCATCAGCCTATCCCCGGGACAGACCTACAATGAGCAGTTCTTC. Protein product: CAISLSPGQTYNEQFF.